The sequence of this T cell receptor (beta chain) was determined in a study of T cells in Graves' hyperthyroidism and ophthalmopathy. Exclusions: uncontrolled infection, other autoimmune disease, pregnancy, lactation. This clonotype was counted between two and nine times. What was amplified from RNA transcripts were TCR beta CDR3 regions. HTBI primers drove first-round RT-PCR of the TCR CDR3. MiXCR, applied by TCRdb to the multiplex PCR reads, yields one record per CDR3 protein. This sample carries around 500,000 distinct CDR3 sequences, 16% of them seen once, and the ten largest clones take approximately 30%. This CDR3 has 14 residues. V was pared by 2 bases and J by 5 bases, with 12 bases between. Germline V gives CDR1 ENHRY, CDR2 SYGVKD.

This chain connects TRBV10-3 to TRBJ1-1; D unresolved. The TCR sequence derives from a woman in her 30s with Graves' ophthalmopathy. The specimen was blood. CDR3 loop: CAISEPSAETEAFF. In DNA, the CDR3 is TGTGCCATCAGTGAGCCATCAGCGGAGACTGAAGCTTTCTTT.